This T cell receptor beta chain is drawn from a study of control samples from healthy donors and cancer patients. Only one count was recorded for this clone. Here immunoSEQ multiplex PCR was the method, and the copy in TCRdb shows in-frame clones only, minus some. The sample lists a few thousand clones, roughly 96% occurring once. This TCR was recovered from a man between 65 and 80 years old with colorectal cancer. The sequenced sample consisted of PBMCs.

The CDR3 region has the DNA TGTGCCAGCAGAGGGTGGGGACAGGGTGACGAAAAACTGTTTTTT. Amino acids: CASRGWGQGDEKLFF. The chain recombines TRBV27 with TRBJ1-4, with 9 bases that match TRBD1. V lost 6 bases, J lost 8 bases, and 10 bases stayed unmatched. Looked up from germline, CDR1 is MNHEY and CDR2 is SMNVEV (reference sequence). This CDR3 region has 15 residues.